The 16 T cell receptor beta chains below come from one sample, sequenced in a study of OX40 agonist ivuxolimab in advanced cancers. The data were produced by immunoSEQ multiplex PCR, yet TCRdb's version contains in-frame clones alone and is incomplete. In the table there are tens of thousands of clones, roughly 89% of which are singletons. Here the sequenced sample was CD4+ or CD8+ T cells sorted from blood, taken in a trial of the OX40 agonist ivuxolimab. These receptors were taken from an adult with an advanced solid tumor such as melanoma, head and neck, liver or kidney cancer.

The genes are TRBV28 and TRBJ2-7; TRBD2 matches 11 bases. The CDR3 is made up of 16 amino acids. CDR1 and CDR2 from the germline V gene are MDHEN and SYDVKM. The J segment lost 1 base and the V segment lost 6 bases, leaving 8 bases of the junction unmatched. The CDR3 is CASSPTSGGFSYEQYF. Here the CDR3 DNA reads TGTGCCAGCAGCCCTACTAGCGGGGGATTTTCCTACGAGCAGTACTTC. Complete variable domain (other parts from reference TRBV28 and TRBJ2-7): DVKVTQSSRYLVKRTGEKVFLECVQDMDHENMFWYRQDPGLGLRLIYFSYDVKMKEKGDIPEGYSVSREKKERFSLILESASTNQTSMYLCASSPTSGGFSYEQYFGPGTRLTVT.

The V call is TRBV6-1, the J call TRBJ1-5, with 10 bases that match TRBD1. The CDR3 is 15 amino acids. After removal of 8 bases from V and 4 bases from J, the junction contained 8 bases not matched to a gene. CDR1 is MNHNS and CDR2 is SASEGT in the germline V gene. This chain's CDR3 is CASRTGTGANQPQHF. In nucleotides, the CDR3 is TGTGCCAGCCGGACCGGGACAGGGGCTAATCAGCCCCAGCATTTT.

V gene TRBV20-1 combines with J gene TRBJ2-7; TRBD1 is a possible D gene (5 bases). There are 11 residues in the CDR3. CDR1 and CDR2 (germline): DFQATT, SNEGSKA (reference sequence). V lost 7 bases and J lost 1, with 8 bases in between. The DNA of the CDR3 is TGCAGTGTCCAGGGATCCTACGAGCAGTACTTC. Protein product: CSVQGSYEQYF.

V and J are TRBV4-2 and TRBJ1-2; D is perhaps TRBD1 (5 bases). Germline-derived CDR1 and CDR2 are LGHNA and YNFKEQ. This CDR3 has 16 amino acids. V shed 1 base and J shed 4 bases, with 16 bases lying between them. CDR3 nucleotides: TGTGCCAGCAGCCAAGGGGGACGTGGCAGGACCTATGGCTACACCTTC. This translates into CASSQGGRGRTYGYTF.

This sequence joins TRBV29-1 and TRBJ2-7, with a tentative D call TRBD2 (5 bases). V lost 7 bases and J lost 2, with 12 bases in between. The CDR3 has 12 amino acids. CDR1 is SQVTM and CDR2 is ANQGSEA in the germline V gene. The CDR3 nucleotides are TGCAGCGCGGCCGGGAACACCTACGAGCAGTACTTC. Its protein is CSAAGNTYEQYF.

This clone was recorded a few times. The chain couples TRBV7-3 to TRBJ1-1; possible D gene TRBD1, 5 bases. CDR3 length: 14 amino acids. V was pared by 2 bases and J by 4 bases, with 11 bases between. Germline lookup yields CDR1 SGHTA and CDR2 FQGTGA. CDR3 sequence (DNA): TGTGCCAGCAGCTTATCGGGGGTGGGCACTGAAGCTTTCTTT. Translating it yields CASSLSGVGTEAFF.

This clone was counted between two and nine times. The CDR3, as DNA: TGTGCCTCTACGTTACGCGGACCTGGGGCCAACGTCCTGACTTTC. As protein: CASTLRGPGANVLTF. J is TRBJ2-6 and V is TRBV6-1; D is unclear. The V gene lost 11 bases and the J gene lost 2 bases, with 16 bases spanning the gap. CDR1 is MNHNS, CDR2 SASEGT, per germline. This CDR3 has 15 residues.

The chain couples TRBV27 to TRBJ2-3, with D possibly called TRBD1 or TRBD2 (5 bases each). The CDR3 extends over 13 amino acids. The germline gives CDR1 MNHEY, CDR2 SMNVEV (reference sequence). Trimming took 3 bases from V and 6 from J, leaving 10 bases between them. CDR3 bases: TGTGCCAGCAGTTTTCTAGGGACCGATACGCAGTATTTT. Residues: CASSFLGTDTQYF.

J is TRBJ2-7 and V is TRBV5-5; D unclear. V lost 0 bases, J lost 2 bases, and 9 bases lay in between. Germline values: CDR1 SGHKS, CDR2 YYEKEE (reference sequence). The CDR3 consists of 14 residues. The CDR3 is CASSLVPGTYEQYF. The DNA for the CDR3 is TGTGCCAGCAGCTTGGTTCCCGGAACCTACGAGCAGTACTTC.

V gene TRBV5-1 combines with J gene TRBJ1-2; D is possibly TRBD1 (5 bases). The CDR3 covers 15 residues. The V and J ends lost 0 bases and 0 bases respectively, with 9 bases between them. The germline gives CDR1 SGHRS, CDR2 YFSETQ. The CDR3 nucleotides are TGCGCCAGCAGCTTGGTCGGGACGGCTAACTATGGCTACACCTTC. It is translated as CASSLVGTANYGYTF.

The chain combines TRBV5-1 with TRBJ2-5, with 9 bases fitting TRBD2. The CDR3 is 15 residues long. Germline CDR1 reads SGHRS; CDR2 reads YFSETQ. Losses at the gene ends were 4 bases for V and 2 bases for J; bases not matched to a gene: 6. In nucleotides, the CDR3 is TGCGCCAGCAGCCTGGGGGGACTAGCTCAAGAGACCCAGTACTTC. It translates to CASSLGGLAQETQYF.

The genes are TRBV27 and TRBJ2-7; D unclear. V lost 6 bases, J lost 3 bases, and 15 bases lay in between. The CDR3 extends over 14 amino acids. Per the germline V gene, CDR1 is MNHEY and CDR2 is SMNVEV (reference sequence). This chain's CDR3 is CASSPAAHYYEQYF. The CDR3 nucleotides are TGTGCCAGCAGCCCCGCAGCCCACTACTACGAGCAGTACTTC.

This clone has only a few counts. V is TRBV18 and J is TRBJ1-1; TRBD1 matches 7 bases. The CDR3 extends over 16 amino acids. The V gene's germline CDR1 is KGHSH and CDR2 LQKENI. With 2 bases clipped from V and 4 bases from J, the junction kept 10 bases outside the gene matches. The CDR3 spells CASSPEPTGLGTEAFF. The CDR3 DNA is TGTGCCAGCTCACCAGAACCGACAGGGTTAGGCACTGAAGCTTTCTTT.

CDR3 protein: CASHRDRGIPGYTF. As DNA, the CDR3 is TGTGCCAGCCATAGGGACAGGGGCATTCCTGGCTACACCTTC. The chain is built from TRBV2 and TRBJ1-2; 10 bases map to TRBD1. Per the germline V gene, CDR1 is SNHLY and CDR2 is FYNNEI. This CDR3 has 14 residues. The ends lost 8 bases at V and 7 bases at J; junction bases unmatched: 10.

The chain couples TRBV19 to TRBJ1-2; D is unclear. The V and J ends lost 5 bases and 0 bases respectively, with 10 bases between them. The CDR3 has 14 amino acids. From germline, CDR1 is LNHDA and CDR2 SQIVND (reference sequence). The CDR3 region has the DNA TGTGCCAGTAGTTTCATAGGAACTAACTATGGCTACACCTTC. It is translated as CASSFIGTNYGYTF. Based on the CDR3 plus reference TRBV19 and TRBJ1-2, the full variable domain is DGGITQSPKYLFRKEGQNVTLSCEQNLNHDAMYWYRQDPGQGLRLIYYSQIVNDFQKGDIAEGYSVSREKKESFPLTVTSAQKNPTAFYLCASSFIGTNYGYTFGSGTRLTVV.

The V and J genes are TRBV30 and TRBJ2-7, with 8 bases matching TRBD1. J gave up 1 base and V 3 bases, and 2 bases lay outside the gene matches. The length of the CDR3 is 13 residues. CDR1 is GTSNPN and CDR2 is SVGIG in the germline V gene (reference sequence). The CDR3 region is CAWRTGVSYEQYF. The CDR3 DNA sequence: TGTGCCTGGAGGACAGGGGTATCCTACGAGCAGTACTTC.